The rows below give T cell receptor beta chains drawn from one sample of a study of CD8+CD57+ T cells in acquired aplastic anemia. TCRdb independently ran MiXCR on the reads; one entry per CDR3 protein. The data contain 400,000 to 450,000 distinct CDR3 sequences, 65% to 80% of them singletons. Source material: sorted CD4+, CD8+, or CD8+CD57+ T cells (not recorded which) from PBMCs. Receptors were obtained from a human donor in good health, serving as a control. The CDR3 runs from the conserved cysteine through the conserved F or W. The order of the fields is clone size, J gene, D gene, V gene, CDR3 DNA, CDR3 protein. D genes are given only for firm matches. Clone size, where shown, is once, few, many, or a class for clones that have expanded.

- | TRBJ2-7 | - | TRBV5-1 | TGCGCCAGCAGCTTAGAAGTATCGCGGCCACAGGGCGGCGAGCAGTACTTC | CASSLEVSRPQGGEQYF
- | TRBJ1-6 | - | TRBV5-1 | TGCGCCAGCAGCTTGAGTGGGCACGGGAAGAATTCACCCCTCCACTTT | CASSLSGHGKNSPLHF
- | TRBJ2-1 | - | TRBV7-9 | TGTGCCAGCAGCACGCGCCTGGCGGGGCGATGTCTACAGCTCTTC | CASSTRLAGRCLQLF
- | TRBJ2-1 | - | TRBV15 | TGTGCCACCAGCAGAGTTGGCTTTGAGCAGTTCTTC | CATSRVGFEQFF
many | TRBJ1-4 | - | TRBV4-3 | TGCGCCAGCAGCCAAGATTCCCAGAAGGGCTTTAATGAAAAACTGTTTTTT | CASSQDSQKGFNEKLFF
- | TRBJ2-1 | - | TRBV20-1 | TGCAGTGCAATGACGGGGGGCGCCTTATACAATGAGCAGTTCTTC | CSAMTGGALYNEQFF
- | TRBJ2-5 | TRBD2 | TRBV20-1 | TGCAGTGCTAGGAGTTCGGCGGGAGTAACAGTACAAGAGACCCAGTACTTC | CSARSSAGVTVQETQYF
- | TRBJ2-1 | TRBD2 | TRBV9 | TGTGCCAGCAGCGAGAGAGCGGGGGGCTCCTACAATGAGCAGTTCTTC | CASSERAGGSYNEQFF
- | TRBJ1-6 | - | TRBV20-1 | TGCAGTGCTAGAGGGACAGTGGATTCACCCCTCCACTTT | CSARGTVDSPLHF
- | TRBJ2-6 | TRBD2 | TRBV6-2/TRBV6-3 | TGTGCCAGCACGCCGGGACTAGCGGGCTCTGGGGCCAACGTCCTGACTTTC | CASTPGLAGSGANVLTF
few | TRBJ1-2 | TRBD1 | TRBV24-1 | TGTGCCACTTCGAACCTGACAGGGATCTATGGCTACACCTTC | CATSNLTGIYGYTF
- | TRBJ1-5 | - | TRBV5-6 | TGTGCCAGCAGCTTGGCCGGGGGAAAGGGCAATCAGCCCCAGCATTTT | CASSLAGGKGNQPQHF
- | TRBJ2-3 | TRBD1 | TRBV2 | TGTGCCAGCAGATTGGGACAGGGGGCTAGAGATACGCAGTATTTT | CASRLGQGARDTQYF
- | TRBJ1-6 | - | TRBV20-1 | TGCAGTGCTAGGGATCTGAACCGGGGCGGGGCCCTCCACTTT | CSARDLNRGGALHF
few | TRBJ2-2 | - | TRBV9 | TGTGCCAGCAGCGTAGCTAGCACGAACACCGGGGAGCTGTTTTTT | CASSVASTNTGELFF
- | TRBJ2-7 | TRBD2 | TRBV19 | TGTGCCAGTAGTACCTTAGCGGGGGGACTAGCGGCCTACGAGCAGTACTTC | CASSTLAGGLAAYEQYF
once | TRBJ1-1 | - | TRBV9 | TGTGCCAGCAGCGTAGATGGGTCGGTCGGAAACACTGAAGCTTTCTTT | CASSVDGSVGNTEAFF
- | TRBJ2-3 | - | TRBV28 | TGTGCCAGTGGGACGCCTAGCACAGGTACGCAGTATTTT | CASGTPSTGTQYF
few | TRBJ2-7 | - | TRBV24-1 | TGTGCCGCCAGTGACGAGACCTACGAGCAGTACTTC | CAASDETYEQYF
few | TRBJ2-7 | TRBD2 | TRBV19 | TGTGCCAGTGGGAGAACGGGGACTAGCGGGACCTACGAGCAGTACTTC | CASGRTGTSGTYEQYF
- | TRBJ2-1 | - | TRBV12-3/TRBV12-4 | TGTGCCATCAGTCAGTATAGGGGCAATGAGCAGTTCTTC | CAISQYRGNEQFF
- | TRBJ1-2 | - | TRBV20-1 | TGCAGTGCTAGAGGTCGAAGCCTTCTTTACTATGGCTACACCTTC | CSARGRSLLYYGYTF
many | TRBJ1-4 | - | TRBV5-1 | TGCGCCAGCAGCTTGGGGGAAACTAATGAAAAACTGTTTTTT | CASSLGETNEKLFF
few | TRBJ1-2 | - | TRBV29-1 | TGCAGCGTTGATCGGGCAAGTGCCTTC | CSVDRASAF
many | TRBJ1-2 | - | TRBV6-5 | TGTGCCAGCAGTCGTGCAGGGGCTTATGGCTACACCTTC | CASSRAGAYGYTF
- | TRBJ1-5 | - | TRBV20-1 | TGCAGTGCTAGCAGGGAAGAGACACGGTGGGATCAGCCCCAGCATTTT | CSASREETRWDQPQHF
- | TRBJ1-1 | - | TRBV6-6 | TGTGCCAGCAGTGCCCCCGCGTGGTCGAACACTGAAGCTTTCTTT | CASSAPAWSNTEAFF
few | TRBJ1-2 | TRBD1 | TRBV2 | TGTGCCAGCAGTGAAGAAAGGACAGGTTATGGCTACACCTTC | CASSEERTGYGYTF
- | TRBJ2-1 | - | TRBV7-2 | TGTGCCAGCAGACCCAGGCACAGCAGGGCGCATGTGCAGTTCTTC | CASRPRHSRAHVQFF
- | TRBJ1-1 | - | TRBV9 | TGTGCCAGCAGCGAGGCCCGTTGGTATAGAGCTGAAACTTTCTTT | CASSEARWYRAETFF
once | TRBJ1-5 | - | TRBV7-2 | TGTGCCAGCAGATTAGCGGGAAGCAATCATCCCCAGCATTTT | CASRLAGSNHPQHF
- | TRBJ1-2 | TRBD1 | TRBV2 | TGTGCCGGACGAGACAGGGACTATGGCTACACCTTC | CAGRDRDYGYTF
few | TRBJ1-5 | - | TRBV2 | TGTGCCAGCGGACCCTCGGGGAGCAATCAGCCCCAGCATTTT | CASGPSGSNQPQHF
- | TRBJ2-6 | - | TRBV15 | TGTGCCACCAGCAGCGATGACGCTGGGGCCAACGTCCTGACCTTC | CATSSDDAGANVLTF
few | TRBJ1-1 | - | TRBV7-2 | TGTGCCAGCAGCTTTAACAGCTTGAACACTGAAGCTTTCTTT | CASSFNSLNTEAFF
- | TRBJ1-2 | - | TRBV5-1 | TGCGCCAGCACCCGCGGACAGCCGGGATCTGGCTACACCTTC | CASTRGQPGSGYTF
few | TRBJ2-5 | - | TRBV3-1 | TGTGCCAGCAGCCAATTTGGGGGGCCTAGGCAAGAGACCCAGTACTTC | CASSQFGGPRQETQYF
few | TRBJ1-1 | - | TRBV29-1 | TGCAGCGTTGAAATCACTGAAGCTTTCTTT | CSVEITEAFF
few | TRBJ1-1 | - | TRBV3-1 | TGTGCCAGCAGCCAATCGGTCGGGGGAGGAGCTTTCTTT | CASSQSVGGGAFF
many | TRBJ2-7 | TRBD1 | TRBV6-6 | TGTGCCAGCAGTACAGGGGACTACGAGCAGTACTTC | CASSTGDYEQYF
many | TRBJ2-1 | - | TRBV6-5 | TGTGCCAGCAGTAACCCGGGGGACGTCCACAATGAGCAGTTCTTC | CASSNPGDVHNEQFF
- | TRBJ1-2 | - | TRBV19 | TGTGCCAGTGATAGAGAAGGCTACACCTTC | CASDREGYTF
- | TRBJ1-2 | - | TRBV20-1 | TGCAGCGTAACTGGACTAGCGGGGAAGCGAGGCTACACCTTC | CSVTGLAGKRGYTF
- | TRBJ1-4 | - | TRBV9 | TGTGCCAGCAGCGGACAGCTACTCAATTCACCCCTCTTT | CASSGQLLNSPLF
many | TRBJ1-5 | TRBD1 | TRBV30 | TGTGCCTGGAAAAGACAGGGCTATCAGCCCCAGCATTTT | CAWKRQGYQPQHF
- | TRBJ2-7 | - | TRBV18 | TGTGCCAGCTCACACCCAGTCGGCTACGAGCAGTACTTC | CASSHPVGYEQYF
once | TRBJ2-3 | - | TRBV7-9 | TGTGCCAGCAGCGAAACCACAGCTACGCAGTATTTT | CASSETTATQYF
- | TRBJ1-5 | - | TRBV7-4 | TGTGCCAGCAGCCTCCCGCCTCCTAATCAGCCCCAGCATTTT | CASSLPPPNQPQHF
many | TRBJ2-3 | - | TRBV19 | TGTGCCAGTAGTCTCCACACCGTAGGTAGAGATACGCAGTATTTT | CASSLHTVGRDTQYF
many | TRBJ2-6 | TRBD1 | TRBV6-6 | TGTGCCAGCAGTACGGGGACAGGGGGCTCTGGGGCCAACGTCCTGACTTTC | CASSTGTGGSGANVLTF
- | TRBJ2-7 | - | TRBV7-9 | TGTGCCAGCTGCGACAGCGGGCATCATGAAGGTACACTGTACTTC | CASCDSGHHEGTLYF
- | TRBJ1-5 | - | TRBV7-2 | TGTGCCAGCAGCCGGACGCCAGGCCCTGAACCTCCCTTGCATTTT | CASSRTPGPEPPLHF
many | TRBJ2-3 | TRBD1 | TRBV5-1 | TGCGCCAGCAGCTTCCTTCCGGGACAGGGGGCCCCAGATACGCAGTATTTT | CASSFLPGQGAPDTQYF
many | TRBJ1-3 | - | TRBV14 | TGTGCCAGCAGCCAAGGGGCGGGGGGCTTCACCGCTGGAAACACCATATATTTT | CASSQGAGGFTAGNTIYF
- | TRBJ1-4 | - | TRBV9 | TGTGCCAGCATCGGGTTAGGGAACACATGTGAAGAGCTGTTTTTT | CASIGLGNTCEELFF
many | TRBJ1-4 | - | TRBV15 | TGTGCCACCAGCAGAAATCCATCTCCAGATTATGCAACTAATGAAAAACTGTTTTTT | CATSRNPSPDYATNEKLFF
- | TRBJ2-2 | - | TRBV7-4 | TGTGCCAGCAGCTTAGAGGGAATCGCCGGGGAGCTGTTTTTT | CASSLEGIAGELFF
many | TRBJ1-1 | - | TRBV25-1 | TGTGCCAGCAGTGAAAAGGGATGGAGCCCTGAAGCTTTCTTT | CASSEKGWSPEAFF
- | TRBJ1-5 | - | TRBV7-3 | TGTGCCAGCAGCTCCCAGGGAGGGAGTCCGCCGCAGCATTTT | CASSSQGGSPPQHF
once | TRBJ2-7 | - | TRBV20-1 | TGCAGTGCTCGACGGACTACCGAGGAGCAGTACTTC | CSARRTTEEQYF